This paragraph reports one T cell receptor (beta chain). TCRdb keeps only in-frame clones here, not all; method: immunoSEQ multiplex PCR. The table shows roughly 36,000 clones, with approximately 85% occurring only once. The sample originates from a study of blood T cell repertoires in COVID-19. Sample: peripheral blood. This TCR derives from a man aged 55 to 70 with active COVID-19.

In DNA form, the CDR3 reads TGTGCCAGCAGCTTCCTCCAAGAGACCCAGTACTTC. This sequence encodes CASSFLQETQYF. The V call is TRBV7-9, the J call TRBJ2-5, with no clear D. This CDR3 has 12 residues. V lost 3 bases, J lost 1 base, and 3 bases lay in between. Germline CDR1 reads SEHNR; CDR2 reads FQNEAQ (reference sequence).